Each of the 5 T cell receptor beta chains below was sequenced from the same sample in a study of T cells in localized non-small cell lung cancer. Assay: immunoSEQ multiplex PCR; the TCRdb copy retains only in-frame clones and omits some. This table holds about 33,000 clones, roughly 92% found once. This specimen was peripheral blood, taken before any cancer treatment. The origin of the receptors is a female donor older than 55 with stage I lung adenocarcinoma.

The CDR3 region is CASRDGQGRRETQYF. DNA of the CDR3: TGTGCCAGCAGAGACGGACAGGGGAGGAGAGAGACCCAGTACTTC. The genes are TRBV2 and TRBJ2-5; 9 bases agree with TRBD1. Germline V lookup: CDR1 SNHLY, CDR2 FYNNEI. This CDR3 comprises 15 residues. The V gene end was trimmed by 6 bases and the J gene end by 4 bases; junction bases not matched to a gene: 9.

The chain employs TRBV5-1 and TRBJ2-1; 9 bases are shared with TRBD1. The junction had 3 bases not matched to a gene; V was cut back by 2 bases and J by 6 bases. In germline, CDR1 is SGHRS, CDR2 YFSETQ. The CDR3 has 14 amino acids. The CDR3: CASSFGTGSNEQFF. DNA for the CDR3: TGCGCCAGCAGCTTTGGGACAGGGTCCAATGAGCAGTTCTTC.

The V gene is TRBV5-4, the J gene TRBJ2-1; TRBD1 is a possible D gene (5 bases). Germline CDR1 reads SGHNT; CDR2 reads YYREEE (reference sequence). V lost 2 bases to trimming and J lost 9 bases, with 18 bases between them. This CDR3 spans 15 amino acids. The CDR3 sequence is CASSLGSSWGGEQFF. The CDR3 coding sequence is TGTGCCAGCAGCTTAGGATCCTCGTGGGGCGGTGAGCAGTTCTTC.

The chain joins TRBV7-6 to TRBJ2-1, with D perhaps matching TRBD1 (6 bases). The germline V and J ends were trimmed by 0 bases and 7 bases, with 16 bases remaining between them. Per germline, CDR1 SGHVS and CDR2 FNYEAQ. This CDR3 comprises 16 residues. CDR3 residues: CASSLAFSRGSNEQFF. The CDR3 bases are TGTGCCAGCAGCTTAGCGTTCTCCAGGGGTAGTAATGAGCAGTTCTTC.

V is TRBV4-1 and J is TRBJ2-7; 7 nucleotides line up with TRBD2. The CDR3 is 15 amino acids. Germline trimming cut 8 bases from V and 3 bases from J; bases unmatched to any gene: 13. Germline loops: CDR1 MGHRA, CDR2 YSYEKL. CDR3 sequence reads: CASRSIGEGNYEQYF. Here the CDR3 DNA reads TGCGCCAGCCGCTCAATAGGGGAGGGTAACTACGAGCAGTACTTC.